The T cell receptor (beta chain) under discussion was sequenced for a study of beta chain features in type 1 diabetes. Study summary: No patient-donor differences in age, gender, total cells or subset yield. Study outcomes and limitations: VDJ junctions from patients with type 1 diabetes contained fewer insertions and more deletions.

V lost 6 bases and J lost 2; bases outside the gene matches: 8. Germline V gives CDR1 LGHNA, CDR2 YNFKEQ. This CDR3 has 17 residues. Of the isolated RNA, all was reverse transcribed, and so the sequenced material was expressed TCRB transcripts. The protocol was immunoSEQ multiplex PCR, while the TCRdb copy is restricted to in-frame clones and leaves out a portion. The sample lists fewer than 900,000 clones; roughly 16% were seen once. This clone was seen a handful of times. Its antigen is still unknown. Source material: naive CD4+ T cells from blood. The clonotype comes from a woman between 18 and 30 years old in good health. The chain couples TRBV4-2 to TRBJ2-3; 13 nucleotides agree with TRBD2. CDR3 sequence: CASSYPGLAGPTDTQYF. In nucleotides, the CDR3 is TGTGCCAGCAGTTACCCGGGACTAGCGGGACCCACAGATACGCAGTATTTT.